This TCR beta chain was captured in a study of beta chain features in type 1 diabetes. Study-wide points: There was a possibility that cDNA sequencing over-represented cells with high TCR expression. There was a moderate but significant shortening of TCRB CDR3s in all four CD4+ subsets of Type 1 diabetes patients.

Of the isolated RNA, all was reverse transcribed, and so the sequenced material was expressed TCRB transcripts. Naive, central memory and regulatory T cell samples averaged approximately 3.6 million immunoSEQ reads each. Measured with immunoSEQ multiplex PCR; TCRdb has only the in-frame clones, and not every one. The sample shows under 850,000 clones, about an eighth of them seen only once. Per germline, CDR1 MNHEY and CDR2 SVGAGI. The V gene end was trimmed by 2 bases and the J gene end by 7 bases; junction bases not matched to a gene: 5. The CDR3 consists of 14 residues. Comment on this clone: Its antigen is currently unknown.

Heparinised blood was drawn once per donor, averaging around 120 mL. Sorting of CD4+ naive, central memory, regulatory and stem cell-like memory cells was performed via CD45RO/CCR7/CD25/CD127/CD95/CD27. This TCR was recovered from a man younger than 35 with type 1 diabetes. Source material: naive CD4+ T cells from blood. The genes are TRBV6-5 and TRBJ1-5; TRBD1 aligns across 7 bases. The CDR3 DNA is TGTGCCAGCAGTTACCAGACAGGGCGGCAGCCCCAGCATTTT. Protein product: CASSYQTGRQPQHF.